This is a list of T cell receptor beta chains from one sample in a study of vaccination and CD4 T cells after COVID-19. In TCRdb, the PCR reads were re-called with MiXCR into one record per CDR3 protein. The sample contains 15,000 to 17,000 distinct CDR3 sequences, approximately 40% of which appear only once. No antigen has been assigned to these receptors. What was sequenced was cultured CD4+ T cells from blood. These receptors all come from a human donor with COVID-19. Both conserved end residues are part of each CDR3. Each record gives: J gene, D gene, clone size, V gene, CDR3 protein, CDR3 DNA. The D gene is left open where the match is weak. Expanded clones get a size class; other rows say once, few or many, or leave the size out.

TRBJ2-5	NA	NA	TRBV12-3/TRBV12-4	CASSWGQTQYF	TGTGCCAGCAGCTGGGGCCAGACCCAGTACTTC
TRBJ1-2	NA	few	TRBV6-2/TRBV6-3	CASSRAGGGYTF	TGTGCCAGCAGCCGAGCGGGGGGCGGCTACACCTTC
TRBJ2-3	NA	few	TRBV7-8	CASSLVDGRTDTQYF	TGTGCCAGCAGCTTAGTCGACGGTAGGACAGATACGCAGTATTTT
TRBJ1-1	NA	NA	TRBV19	CASRRNGVVTEAFF	TGTGCCAGTAGGAGGAACGGGGTGGTGACTGAAGCTTTCTTT
TRBJ2-3	NA	NA	TRBV12-3/TRBV12-4	CASSPWVKTDTQYF	TGTGCCAGCAGCCCCTGGGTAAAGACAGATACGCAGTATTTT
TRBJ2-3	TRBD2	NA	TRBV6-1	CASSLRGDITDTQYF	TGTGCCAGCAGTCTGCGGGGGGATATCACAGATACGCAGTATTTT
TRBJ2-2	NA	NA	TRBV6-5	CASRSSWLAVTGELFF	TGTGCCAGCAGGTCCTCGTGGTTAGCGGTTACCGGGGAGCTGTTTTTT
TRBJ1-3	NA	NA	TRBV20-1	CSASDDGNTIYF	TGCAGTGCTAGTGACGATGGAAACACCATATATTTT
TRBJ1-3	NA	NA	TRBV11-2	CASSFGEAGNTIYF	TGTGCCAGCAGCTTCGGGGAAGCTGGAAACACCATATATTTT
TRBJ1-5	NA	few	TRBV2	CASSAIGGAGNQPQHF	TGTGCCAGCAGTGCCATTGGAGGGGCTGGCAATCAGCCCCAGCATTTT
TRBJ2-3	TRBD2	NA	TRBV11-2	CASSPPGQALAGGHYTDTQYF	TGTGCCAGCAGCCCGCCCGGACAGGCTCTAGCGGGGGGCCATTACACAGATACGCAGTATTTT
TRBJ1-3	TRBD1	NA	TRBV20-1	CSARDRNSGNTIYF	TGCAGTGCTAGGGACAGGAACTCTGGAAACACCATATATTTT
TRBJ2-7	TRBD1	NA	TRBV5-1	CASSRDTPGGEQYF	TGCGCCAGCAGCCGAGACACCCCAGGGGGCGAGCAGTACTTC
TRBJ2-5	NA	NA	TRBV2	CATNGGATGDGKTQYF	TGTGCCACCAACGGGGGGGCAACAGGGGATGGGAAGACCCAGTACTTC
TRBJ1-4	NA	NA	TRBV20-1	CSATPGHRNEKLFF	TGCAGTGCTACCCCGGGACACCGGAATGAAAAACTGTTTTTT
TRBJ2-7	NA	once	TRBV12-3/TRBV12-4	CASSLKGSGSYEQYF	TGTGCCAGCAGTTTAAAGGGTTCGGGGTCCTACGAGCAGTACTTC
TRBJ1-5	NA	NA	TRBV24-1	CATSVDINQPQHF	TGTGCCACCAGTGTGGACATCAATCAGCCCCAGCATTTT
TRBJ1-2	NA	few	TRBV20-1	CSAKWTANYGYTF	TGCAGTGCTAAATGGACAGCTAACTATGGCTACACCTTC
TRBJ2-5	TRBD1	NA	TRBV2	CASRQGPQETQYF	TGTGCCAGCCGACAGGGACCTCAAGAGACCCAGTACTTC
TRBJ1-2	NA	NA	TRBV19	CASSITDPNYGYTF	TGTGCCAGTAGTATAACCGACCCTAACTATGGCTACACCTTC
TRBJ2-7	TRBD1	few	TRBV7-9	CASSLIGTATYEQYF	TGTGCCAGCAGCTTAATAGGGACAGCGACCTACGAGCAGTACTTC
TRBJ2-3	NA	NA	TRBV5-1	CASSLAGQSTDTQYF	TGCGCCAGCAGCTTGGCCGGACAAAGCACAGATACGCAGTATTTT
TRBJ2-2	NA	few	TRBV7-6	CASSLAGAGELFF	TGTGCCAGCAGCTTAGCTGGAGCCGGGGAGCTGTTTTTT
TRBJ1-3	NA	NA	TRBV29-1	CSVDPGYSGNTIYF	TGCAGCGTAGACCCAGGGTACTCTGGAAACACCATATATTTT